These 27 T cell receptor beta chains came from one sample sequenced in a study of blood T cell repertoires in COVID-19. Here immunoSEQ multiplex PCR was the method, and the copy in TCRdb shows in-frame clones only, minus some. Of hundreds of thousands of clones listed, over 75% are singletons. Sequencing was carried out using PBMCs or T cells enriched from blood (not recorded which). The receptors were gathered from a man younger than 35 who had recovered from COVID-19.

In its sample, this clone was seen once. The chain couples TRBV28 to TRBJ2-1; 14 bases are shared with TRBD2. Germline-derived CDR1 and CDR2 are MDHEN and SYDVKM. Trimming cost V 4 bases and J 3 bases; bases outside gene matches: 11. The CDR3 contains 19 residues. CDR3 sequence: CASSSRLAGGNPHYNEQFF. CDR3 nucleotide sequence: TGTGCCAGCAGTTCTCGACTAGCGGGAGGGAACCCCCACTACAATGAGCAGTTCTTC. Together with reference TRBV28 and TRBJ2-1, the CDR3 gives the full variable domain: DVKVTQSSRYLVKRTGEKVFLECVQDMDHENMFWYRQDPGLGLRLIYFSYDVKMKEKGDIPEGYSVSREKKERFSLILESASTNQTSMYLCASSSRLAGGNPHYNEQFFGPGTRLTVL.

A single count supports this clone. The chain joins TRBV27 to TRBJ2-5; 7 nucleotides align to TRBD2. Per the germline V gene, CDR1 is MNHEY and CDR2 is SMNVEV (reference sequence). Trimming cost V 6 bases and J 4 bases; bases outside gene matches: 8. CDR3 size: 14 residues. The CDR3 loop reads CASRSAGRGETQYF. The CDR3 region has the DNA TGTGCCAGCAGATCCGCGGGGAGGGGAGAGACCCAGTACTTC.

This clone was seen a single time. CDR3 amino acids: CAWSGGANTEAFF. The CDR3 DNA reads as TGTGCCTGGAGTGGCGGAGCGAACACTGAAGCTTTCTTT. The chain couples TRBV30 to TRBJ1-1; no firm D call. This CDR3 is built from 13 residues. The ends were cut back, 1 base at V and 1 base at J, with 7 bases in the middle. Germline V gene lookup returns CDR1 GTSNPN and CDR2 SVGIG (reference sequence).

The chain recombines TRBV6-5 with TRBJ2-7; no definite D call. This CDR3 has 13 residues. The germline CDR1 and CDR2 sequences are MNHEY and SVGAGI. V was shortened by 7 bases and J by 5 bases, with 15 bases between the two germline ends. The CDR3 DNA is TGTGCCAGCACCTCTAGAACCACTGACGAGCAGTACTTC. This codes for CASTSRTTDEQYF.

The CDR3 region is CASSFQGASNQPQHF. The CDR3 DNA reads TGCGCCAGCAGCTTCCAGGGGGCCAGCAATCAGCCCCAGCATTTT. The chain carries TRBV5-1 and TRBJ1-5; 8 nucleotides agree with TRBD1. This CDR3 has 15 amino acids. CDR1 is SGHRS and CDR2 is YFSETQ in the germline V gene. With V trimmed by 2 bases and J by 1 base, 2 bases remained unmatched.

V and J are TRBV29-1 and TRBJ1-1; D remains ambiguous. The CDR3 covers 12 residues. Trimming took off 7 bases at V and 4 bases at J, with 13 bases between the two ends. Germline assignment: CDR1 SQVTM and CDR2 ANQGSEA. Here the CDR3 reads CSATPKSTEAFF. CDR3 nucleotides: TGCAGCGCAACACCGAAAAGCACTGAAGCTTTCTTT.

The rearrangement uses TRBV27 and TRBJ2-1; 10 positions agree with TRBD2. Germline trimming cut 2 bases from V and 5 bases from J; bases unmatched to any gene: 12. The CDR3 loop spans 18 amino acids. From germline, CDR1 is MNHEY and CDR2 SMNVEV (reference sequence). The CDR3 sequence: CASSLVSIAGGLDNEQFF. The CDR3 nucleotides are TGTGCCAGCAGTTTAGTGAGTATAGCGGGAGGACTGGACAATGAGCAGTTCTTC.

The chain couples TRBV16 to TRBJ2-7; a weak D match, TRBD1 (6 bases). Trimming stripped 4 bases from V and 1 base from J, with 11 bases between. Germline V gene data show CDR1 as KGHSY and CDR2 as FQNENV. The CDR3 loop spans 14 amino acids. The CDR3 loop is CASSRRQESYEQYF. The DNA of the CDR3 is TGTGCCAGCAGCCGGAGACAGGAGTCCTACGAGCAGTACTTC.

The rearrangement uses TRBV14 and TRBJ2-1, with TRBD2 matching 9 bases. The V segment lost 0 bases and the J segment 6 bases; nucleotides outside the gene matches: 15. CDR1 and CDR2 from the germline V gene are SGHDN and FVKESK. The CDR3 has 19 residues. The CDR3 DNA sequence: TGTGCCAGCAGCCAAGATGGTGGTTGGGCTAGCGGGAATCGCAATGAGCAGTTCTTC. Its protein is CASSQDGGWASGNRNEQFF.

This chain uses TRBV9 with TRBJ1-3; perhaps TRBD1 as D (6 bases). The CDR3 loop spans 18 amino acids. Germline CDR1 and CDR2: SGDLS and YYNGEE. Deletions cut 3 bases from V and 0 bases from J, with 19 bases between. This CDR3 reads CASSEGDGGASSGNTIYF. In DNA form, the CDR3 reads TGTGCCAGCAGCGAGGGAGACGGGGGGGCGAGCTCTGGAAACACCATATATTTT.

The chain joins TRBV19 to TRBJ2-5, with D tentatively TRBD2 (7 bases). Trimming stripped 7 bases from V and 4 bases from J, with 13 bases between. Germline V gives CDR1 LNHDA, CDR2 SQIVND (reference sequence). The CDR3 is 13 amino acids. The CDR3 protein is CASKGGHGETQYF. The DNA of the CDR3 is TGTGCCAGTAAGGGGGGGCATGGAGAGACCCAGTACTTC.

The V and J genes are TRBV19 and TRBJ2-2, with no clear D. CDR3 length: 16 amino acids. Germline V gene lookup returns CDR1 LNHDA and CDR2 SQIVND (reference sequence). Between the trimmed V and J ends, which lost 5 bases and 0 bases, there was a span of 13 bases. This CDR3 is CASSQAARTNTGELFF. The CDR3 nucleotides read TGTGCCAGTAGTCAGGCAGCCAGAACGAACACCGGGGAGCTGTTTTTT.

V usage is TRBV12-1 and J usage is TRBJ1-1. TRBV12-1 is a listed pseudogene. This CDR3 is 14 amino acids long. CDR3 residues: CASRSRGDNTEAFF. CDR3 in DNA: TGTGCCAGCCGATCACGGGGGGACAACACTGAAGCTTTCTTT.

The chain employs TRBV6-2 or TRBV6-3 and TRBJ2-7; D is undetermined. V was shortened by 4 bases and J by 5 bases, with 6 bases between the two germline ends. The CDR3 is 11 residues long. CDR1 and CDR2 from the germline V gene are MNHEY and SVGEGT. The CDR3 DNA is TGTGCCAGCAGTTCGAGAGACGAGCAGTACTTC. This encodes CASSSRDEQYF.

The chain carries TRBV19 and TRBJ2-1; D unresolved. The CDR3 is made up of 13 amino acids. Germline CDR1 LNHDA, CDR2 SQIVND (reference sequence). V gave up 7 bases and J gave up 5 bases, with 12 bases separating them. This CDR3 reads CASNFRVDNEQFF. The CDR3 DNA follows: TGTGCCAGTAATTTCCGGGTCGACAATGAGCAGTTCTTC.

This chain joins TRBV19 and TRBJ1-5; 12 bases are a match to TRBD1. Per the germline V gene, CDR1 is LNHDA and CDR2 is SQIVND (reference sequence). The J segment lost 1 base and the V segment lost 5 bases, leaving 15 bases of the junction unmatched. The CDR3 is 20 residues long. CDR3 sequence: CASSAGTGGLGRSSNQPQHF. In nucleotides, the CDR3 is TGTGCCAGTAGTGCCGGGACAGGGGGCCTTGGCCGGTCGAGCAATCAGCCCCAGCATTTT.

The chain recombines TRBV6-5 with TRBJ2-1, with 8 bases identical to TRBD2. The germline gives CDR1 MNHEY, CDR2 SVGAGI. V was pared by 5 bases and J by 1 base, with 4 bases of the junction left unmatched. This CDR3 has 15 amino acids. The CDR3 loop is CASSHSGGSYNEQFF. The CDR3 DNA follows: TGTGCCAGCAGTCACAGCGGGGGTTCCTACAATGAGCAGTTCTTC.

The gene calls are TRBV6-2 or TRBV6-3 and TRBJ2-1; 9 nucleotides line up with TRBD2. V was clipped by 5 bases and J by 2 bases; unmatched bases: 7. The length of the CDR3 is 16 residues. CDR1 is MNHEY, CDR2 SVGEGT, per germline. CDR3 region: CASSRGGGGTYNEQFF. CDR3 nucleotides: TGTGCCAGCAGTCGCGGGGGGGGCGGGACCTACAATGAGCAGTTCTTC.

The J gene is TRBJ1-5, the V gene TRBV6-1; D unclear. Between the trimmed V and J ends, which lost 3 bases and 0 bases, there was a span of 6 bases. CDR1 is MNHNS and CDR2 is SASEGT in the germline V gene. The CDR3 is 14 amino acids. The CDR3 coding sequence is TGTGCCAGCAGTGAGAGGGATAGCAATCAGCCCCAGCATTTT. Its translation is CASSERDSNQPQHF.

V and J are TRBV5-1 and TRBJ2-3; no reliable D call. This CDR3 has 14 amino acids. Germline assignment: CDR1 SGHRS and CDR2 YFSETQ. Between the trimmed V and J ends, which lost 0 bases and 2 bases, there was a span of 7 bases. The chain's CDR3 is CASSLGRITDTQYF. The DNA of the CDR3 is TGCGCCAGCAGCTTGGGGCGGATCACAGATACGCAGTATTTT.

With regard to this clone: Compared with germline, one end of the junction differs, possibly owing to a read error. The V gene is TRBV5-8, the J gene TRBJ1-4; tentative D call: TRBD1 (6 bases). Germline CDR1 is SGHTS and CDR2 is YDEGEE. This CDR3 is 11 amino acids long. The CDR3 DNA is TGCGGGGGGGGCTTGAATGAAAAACTGTTTTTT. Translation gives CGGGLNEKLFF.

This clone was detected only a few times. CDR3 sequence (DNA): TGTGCCAGCAATATGGAGGACAGCGACAATGGCTACACCTTC. Its translation: CASNMEDSDNGYTF. The chain is built from TRBV5-5 and TRBJ1-2; D perhaps matches TRBD1 (6 bases). Germline V lookup: CDR1 SGHKS, CDR2 YYEKEE (reference sequence). V was shortened by 6 bases and J by 6 bases, with 18 bases between the two germline ends. The CDR3 is made up of 14 amino acids.

The rearrangement joins TRBV12-5 to TRBJ1-2; possibly TRBD1 for D (6 bases). Trimming removed 3 bases from V and 2 bases from J, with 22 bases in between. This CDR3 contains 18 residues. The germline gives CDR1 LGHNT, CDR2 FRNRAP. CDR3 DNA sequence: TGTGCTAGTGGTTTTCCAGACCGGGCCTCCCAGGGGAACTATGGCTACACCTTC. Translated: CASGFPDRASQGNYGYTF.

V and J are TRBV6-5 and TRBJ2-2; 8 nucleotides agree with TRBD1. The V gene end was trimmed by 1 base and the J gene end by 4 bases; junction bases not matched to a gene: 5. Germline CDR1 MNHEY, CDR2 SVGAGI. The CDR3 extends over 16 amino acids. The CDR3 reads CASSYWAGGPTGELFF. The CDR3 DNA follows: TGTGCCAGCAGTTACTGGGCAGGGGGCCCCACCGGGGAGCTGTTTTTT.

The rearrangement uses TRBV7-8 and TRBJ2-7; no reliable D call. CDR1 and CDR2 from the germline V gene are SGHVS and FQNEAQ. Trimming removed 8 bases from V and 6 bases from J, with 14 bases in between. The CDR3 loop spans 12 amino acids. The CDR3 DNA sequence: TGTGCCAGCTCGAGACTGGCCTCCGAGCAGTACTTC. As protein: CASSRLASEQYF.

J is TRBJ1-6 and V is TRBV2; 8 nucleotides line up with TRBD1. Germline CDR1 SNHLY, CDR2 FYNNEI. The J segment lost 7 bases and the V segment lost 7 bases, leaving 6 bases of the junction unmatched. This CDR3 comprises 14 residues. CDR3 residues: CASIGDRTNSPLHF. The DNA for the CDR3 is TGTGCCAGCATCGGGGACAGGACCAATTCACCCCTCCACTTT.

The J gene is TRBJ2-7, the V gene TRBV27; TRBD1 matches at 8 bases. Germline trimming cut 7 bases from V and 1 base from J; bases unmatched to any gene: 12. Germline loops: CDR1 MNHEY, CDR2 SMNVEV (reference sequence). There are 16 residues in the CDR3. CDR3 loop: CASMGGRGRGSYEQYF. The CDR3 bases are TGTGCCAGCATGGGTGGCAGGGGGCGCGGGTCCTACGAGCAGTACTTC.